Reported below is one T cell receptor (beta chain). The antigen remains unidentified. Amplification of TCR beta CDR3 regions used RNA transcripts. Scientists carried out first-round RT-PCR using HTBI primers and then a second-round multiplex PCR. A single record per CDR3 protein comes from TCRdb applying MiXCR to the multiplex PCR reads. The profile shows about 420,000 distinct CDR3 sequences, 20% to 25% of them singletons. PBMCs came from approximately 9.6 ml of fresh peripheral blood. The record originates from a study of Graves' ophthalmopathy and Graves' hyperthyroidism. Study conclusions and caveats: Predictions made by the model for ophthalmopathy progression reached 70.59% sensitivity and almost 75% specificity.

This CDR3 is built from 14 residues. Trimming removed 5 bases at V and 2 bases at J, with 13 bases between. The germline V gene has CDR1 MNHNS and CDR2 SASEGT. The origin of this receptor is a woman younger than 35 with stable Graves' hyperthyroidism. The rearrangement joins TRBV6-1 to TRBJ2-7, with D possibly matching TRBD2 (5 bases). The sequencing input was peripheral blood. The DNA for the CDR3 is TGTGCCAGCAGTCCGGGATTCCTTGCCTACGAGCAGTACTTC. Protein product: CASSPGFLAYEQYF.